This T cell receptor beta chain was found in a study of T cell responses to AZD1222 COVID-19 vaccine. Regarding the study as a whole: Donors were mostly white British, more females; clonal diversity possibly underestimated. Just five to seven people given AZD1222 tested seropositive at baseline. Among spike-specific TCRs, nearly half reportedly target unmutated variant regions.

This CDR3 has 15 amino acids. This clone was detected only once. What it binds is unknown. The protocol was immunoSEQ multiplex PCR, while the TCRdb copy is restricted to in-frame clones and leaves out a portion. The table has 80,000 or so clones, 92% seen once; the top ten hold roughly 5.1%. Sequencing was performed on peripheral blood, taken 28 days after the second AZD1222 dose. The chain is built from TRBV21-1 and TRBJ2-1; no DNA check was done on the table's D call, TRBD2. TRBV21-1 is termed a pseudogene. The sequence was obtained from an adult who received the AZD1222 COVID-19 vaccine. The CDR3 DNA reads TGTGCCAGCAGCCCACGGGAGGGCTTTTGGAATGAGCAGTTCTTC. Protein: CASSPREGFWNEQFF.